This TCR beta chain was captured by sequencing in a study of beta chain features in type 1 diabetes. Broader study findings: TCRB repertoires of naive, central memory and Treg cells appeared more similar among patients than among healthy donors.

A word on this clone: What it binds is unknown.

Germline V lookup: CDR1 SGHNT, CDR2 YYREEE (reference sequence). This CDR3 spans 17 amino acids. J lost 4 bases, V lost 0 bases, and 12 bases had no gene match. Every bit of the isolated RNA underwent reverse transcription, so sequencing read expressed TCRB transcripts. TCRdb's copy holds only in-frame clones and misses some; the assay was immunoSEQ multiplex PCR. The sample comprises 9,400 or so clones, about four fifths of which are singletons, and 1.4% rests with the top ten. Based on CD45RO/CCR7/CD25/CD127/CD95/CD27, CD4+ regulatory, stem cell-like memory, naive and central memory cells were sorted. Every sorted population was more than 95% pure.

V is TRBV5-4 and J is TRBJ2-5; TRBD2 agrees at 7 bases. Material for sequencing was Tregs from blood. The receptor comes from a woman aged 18-29 years in good health. The DNA of the CDR3 is TGTGCCAGCAGCTTGGGGGGGGGACGCAGGTCAGCAGAGACCCAGTACTTC. It codes for CASSLGGGRRSAETQYF. The variable domain in full, completed from reference TRBV5-4 and TRBJ2-5, reads ETGVTQSPTHLIKTRGQQVTLRCSSQSGHNTVSWYQQALGQGPQFIFQYYREEENGRGNFPPRFSGLQFPNYSSELNVNALELDDSALYLCASSLGGGRRSAETQYFGPGTRLLVL.